This entry describes one T cell receptor (beta chain). This record comes from a study of blood T cell repertoires in COVID-19. Overall study context: COVID-19 samples collected from the United States, Italy and Spain covered acute and convalescent phases.

Trimming cost V 5 bases and J 6 bases; bases outside gene matches: 8. The CDR3 is 14 residues long. Germline V lookup: CDR1 MDHEN, CDR2 SYDVKM. In the authors' methods: The authors estimated nucleated cell counts from reference gene primer amplification. The repertoire was sequenced with immunoSEQ multiplex PCR; TCRdb's copy has only in-frame clones and lacks some. The V and J calls and clone size are taken from that table; D and trimming were inferred from the DNA. The sample contains a few hundred thousand clones, 70% to 90% of which appear only once. The age range of participants was about 18 to 89 years, with residence in around 22 US areas. Participants in the exposed group had met a COVID-19 case in the 2 weeks before joining the study.

Sequencing was performed on PBMCs or T cells enriched from blood (not recorded which). The origin of this receptor is a woman under 30 who had been exposed to COVID-19. This sequence joins TRBV28 and TRBJ1-1; TRBD1 matches 8 bases. The CDR3 DNA follows: TGTGCCAGCAGTGCCATTACAGGGGGGGCTGAAGCTTTCTTT. The encoded protein is CASSAITGGAEAFF.